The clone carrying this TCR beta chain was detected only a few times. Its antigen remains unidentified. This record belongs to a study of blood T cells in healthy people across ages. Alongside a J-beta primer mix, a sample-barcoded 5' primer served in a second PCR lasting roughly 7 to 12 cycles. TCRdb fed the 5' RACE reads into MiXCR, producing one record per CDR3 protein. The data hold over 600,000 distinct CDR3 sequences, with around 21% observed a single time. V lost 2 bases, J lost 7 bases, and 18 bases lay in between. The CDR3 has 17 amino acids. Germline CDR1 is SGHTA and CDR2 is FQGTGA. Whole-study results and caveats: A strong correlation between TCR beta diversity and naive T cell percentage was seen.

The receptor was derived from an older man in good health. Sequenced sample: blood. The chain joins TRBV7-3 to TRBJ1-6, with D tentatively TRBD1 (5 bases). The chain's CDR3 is CASSLWGGGGSNSPLHF. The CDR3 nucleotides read TGTGCCAGCAGCTTATGGGGTGGCGGGGGGTCGAATTCACCCCTCCACTTT.